Below are 16 T cell receptor beta chains sequenced from a single sample in a study of cytomegalovirus exposure and HLA in healthy donors (dated 2017 in TCRdb). Library construction relied on the immunoSEQ multiplex PCR assay. For the multiplex PCR, a mixture combining 60 forward primers for TCR Vbeta segments and 13 reverse primers for TCR Jbeta segments was used. The clones in this table, taken by TCRdb from immuneACCESS, are in-frame only. Not every clone is retained; where verified, under half of the shortfall comes from an unresolved V gene, and the cause of the rest is unknown. The sample yields around 150,000 clones; 65% to 85% were counted once. In total, the top ten clones hold about 3.7% of the sample. Material: PBMCs. Every receptor here comes from a male donor in good health and CMV-seronegative.

The genes are TRBV5-1 and TRBJ2-5; D remains ambiguous. The germline gives CDR1 SGHRS, CDR2 YFSETQ. V was cut by 0 bases and J by 4 bases, with 7 bases left in between. The CDR3 consists of 13 residues. The CDR3 region has the DNA TGCGCCAGCAGCTTGGGTGGCCGAGAGACCCAGTACTTC. Translated, it gives CASSLGGRETQYF.

This chain connects TRBV2 to TRBJ2-2; TRBD1 matches 10 bases. Trimming cost V 4 bases and J 2 bases; bases outside gene matches: 4. The CDR3 consists of 16 residues. Germline V gene data show CDR1 as SNHLY and CDR2 as FYNNEI. CDR3 sequence reads: CASSGQGALNTGELFF. The CDR3 DNA reads TGTGCCAGCAGTGGACAGGGGGCGTTAAACACCGGGGAGCTGTTTTTT.

As DNA, the CDR3 is TGCGCCAGCAGCTTAGGGGACAGGCGGACAGATACGCAGTATTTT. This translates into CASSLGDRRTDTQYF. The chain recombines TRBV5-1 with TRBJ2-3, with 8 bases that match TRBD1. The CDR3 contains 15 residues. CDR1 is SGHRS, CDR2 YFSETQ, per germline. After removal of 2 bases from V and 3 bases from J, the junction contained 5 bases not matched to a gene.

The chain carries TRBV5-1 and TRBJ1-2; maybe TRBD1 (6 bases). V was clipped by 4 bases and J by 8 bases, with 15 bases between them. CDR1 is SGHRS, CDR2 YFSETQ, per germline. This CDR3 spans 13 amino acids. The DNA for the CDR3 is TGCGCCAGCAGCCCCGACAGGACCTCGGGCTACACCTTC. The encoded protein is CASSPDRTSGYTF. Supplemented by reference TRBV5-1 and TRBJ1-2, the full variable domain reads KAGVTQTPRYLIKTRGQQVTLSCSPISGHRSVSWYQQTPGQGLQFLFEYFSETQRNKGNFPGRFSGRQFSNSRSEMNVSTLELGDSALYLCASSPDRTSGYTFGSGTRLTVV.

The CDR3 spells CASSRGGGQYF. The CDR3 nucleotides read TGTGCCAGCAGCAGGGGTGGAGGACAGTACTTC. The V and J genes are TRBV21-1 and TRBJ2-7; no check of the table's D call, TRBD2, against the DNA was made. TRBV21-1 is flagged as a pseudogene. The CDR3 runs 11 residues.

V and J are TRBV9 and TRBJ2-2; TRBD1 might be the D (5 bases). The CDR3 covers 15 residues. Trimming took 3 bases from V and 5 from J, leaving 14 bases between them. Germline CDR1 SGDLS, CDR2 YYNGEE. In DNA, the CDR3 is TGTGCCAGCAGCGGGGCCTCAGGGCGGACCGGGGAGCTGTTTTTT. Protein sequence: CASSGASGRTGELFF.

The sample holds one count of this clone. This chain uses TRBV15 with TRBJ2-5; a weak D match, TRBD2 (6 bases). This CDR3 region has 15 residues. Germline V lookup: CDR1 LNHNV, CDR2 YYDKDF (reference sequence). Trimming removed 0 bases from V and 5 bases from J, with 13 bases in between. CDR3 DNA: TGTGCCACCAGCAGAGATCCGGGACTGGGGGAGACCCAGTACTTC. It yields the protein CATSRDPGLGETQYF.

This sequence joins TRBV5-1 and TRBJ2-7, with 13 bases fitting TRBD2. The CDR3 runs to 16 residues. V lost 1 base and J lost 2; bases outside the gene matches: 3. In germline, CDR1 is SGHRS, CDR2 YFSETQ. The CDR3 sequence: CASSLPTSGGAYEQYF. The CDR3 region has the DNA TGCGCCAGCAGCTTGCCCACTAGCGGGGGGGCCTACGAGCAGTACTTC.

The V call is TRBV6-7, the J call TRBJ1-5; 8 nucleotides align to TRBD1. TRBV6-7 is treated as an ORF (open reading frame) with a function not yet certain. The CDR3 extends over 15 amino acids. The trim removed 5 bases at V and 2 bases at J, leaving 5 bases unmatched. Here the CDR3 reads CASSETGEGNQPQHF. The CDR3 DNA reads as TGTGCCAGCAGTGAGACAGGGGAGGGCAATCAGCCCCAGCATTTT.

A single count supports this clone. The chain links TRBV13 to TRBJ2-5; D gene unclear. V gave up 1 base and J gave up 3 bases, with 6 bases separating them. Germline V lookup: CDR1 PRHDT, CDR2 FYEKMQ (reference sequence). The CDR3 is 13 amino acids. In nucleotides, the CDR3 is TGTGCCAGCAGCTTAGCCGTTGAAGAGACCCAGTACTTC. Encoded protein: CASSLAVEETQYF. The full variable domain, rest sourced from reference TRBV13 and TRBJ2-5, is AAGVIQSPRHLIKEKRETATLKCYPIPRHDTVYWYQQGPGQDPQFLISFYEKMQSDKGSIPDRFSAQQFSDYHSELNMSSLELGDSALYFCASSLAVEETQYFGPGTRLLVL.

The gene calls are TRBV18 and TRBJ2-7; D is unresolved. This CDR3 has 11 amino acids. Germline-derived CDR1 and CDR2 are KGHSH and LQKENI. The V end was cut by 6 bases, the J end by 1 base, with 4 bases between. This chain's CDR3 is CASSVSYEQYF. The CDR3 nucleotides are TGTGCCAGCTCCGTGTCCTACGAGCAGTACTTC. Supplemented by reference TRBV18 and TRBJ2-7, the full variable domain reads NAGVMQNPRHLVRRRGQEARLRCSPMKGHSHVYWYRQLPEEGLKFMVYLQKENIIDESGMPKERFSAEFPKEGPSILRIQQVVRGDSAAYFCASSVSYEQYFGPGTRLTVT.

In its sample, this clone was seen a few times. The chain carries TRBV7-9 and TRBJ1-2; D unresolved. Trimming cost V 5 bases and J 5 bases, with 15 bases left between them. The CDR3 has 14 residues. Germline V lookup: CDR1 SEHNR, CDR2 FQNEAQ (reference sequence). In DNA, the CDR3 is TGTGCCAGCAGCCCAACCGGAGGAGGGTATGGCTACACCTTC. This encodes CASSPTGGGYGYTF.

The chain is built from TRBV19 and TRBJ1-2; 10 positions match TRBD1. The J segment lost 6 bases and the V segment lost 3 bases, leaving 1 base of the junction unmatched. Germline V gene sequence: CDR1 LNHDA, CDR2 SQIVND (reference sequence). The CDR3 is 13 amino acids. The CDR3 sequence: CASSIGQGDGYTF. For the CDR3, the DNA is TGTGCCAGTAGTATTGGACAGGGGGATGGCTACACCTTC.

This rearrangement joins TRBV28 to TRBJ2-3, with D tentatively TRBD2 (5 bases). V lost 6 bases to trimming and J lost 0 bases, with 19 bases between them. This CDR3 has 17 amino acids. Germline V lookup: CDR1 MDHEN, CDR2 SYDVKM. Here the CDR3 reads CASRVNGIWTSTDTQYF. CDR3 in DNA: TGTGCCAGCAGAGTAAACGGAATTTGGACTAGCACAGATACGCAGTATTTT.

This clone has more than one count but fewer than ten. The rearrangement uses TRBV18 and TRBJ2-7; D may be TRBD1 (6 bases). Deletions cut 2 bases from V and 5 bases from J, with 10 bases between. Germline CDR1 and CDR2: KGHSH and LQKENI. There are 13 residues in the CDR3. In DNA, the CDR3 is TGTGCCAGCTCACCATTGGGGGCCGACGAGCAGTACTTC. Translation: CASSPLGADEQYF. The full variable domain, rest sourced from reference TRBV18 and TRBJ2-7, is NAGVMQNPRHLVRRRGQEARLRCSPMKGHSHVYWYRQLPEEGLKFMVYLQKENIIDESGMPKERFSAEFPKEGPSILRIQQVVRGDSAAYFCASSPLGADEQYFGPGTRLTVT.

V and J are TRBV28 and TRBJ1-2; D is possibly TRBD1 (6 bases). The V gene's germline CDR1 is MDHEN and CDR2 SYDVKM. This CDR3 comprises 16 residues. V was clipped by 4 bases and J by 4 bases, with 19 bases between them. CDR3 coding DNA: TGTGCCAGCAGTTCCCTTACACAGGGTCTAAGCTATGGCTACACCTTC. Amino acids: CASSSLTQGLSYGYTF.